This TCR beta chain was captured in a study of post-analysis software for immune sequencing data. General study points: The normalized Chao1 diversity of multiple sclerosis patients was significantly lower than that of controls. Relative to controls, patients had about 5 TRBV segments at higher frequency, with TRBV5-6, TRBV5-1 and TRBV20-1 among these.

From germline, CDR1 is MNHEY and CDR2 SVGAGI. The CDR3 totals 13 residues. Concerning this clonotype itself: Its antigen is as yet unknown. One end of the junction varies from germline; a read error may be responsible.

The TCR beta cDNA libraries contained unique molecular identifiers. One entry per CDR3 protein results from TCRdb running MiXCR on the PCR reads. The repertoire consists of some 450,000 distinct CDR3 sequences, with 45% occurring once and the leading ten covering 9.5% to 13%. This chain joins TRBV6-5 and TRBJ2-7; D remains ambiguous. This receptor was obtained from a girl between 10 and 17 years old with multiple sclerosis. The sample comprised blood. CDR3 nucleotides: TGTGCCAACAGTTACTCGAGAGCCTACGAGCAGTACTTC. Translated, it gives CANSYSRAYEQYF.